This entry is about one TCR beta chain. Its binding antigen is unknown. Base qualities are not provided; no much larger clone lies one nucleotide away. The sample belongs to a study of blood T cell repertoires in COVID-19 (TCRdb year 2020). Study-wide context: Samples covering the acute and convalescent phases of COVID-19 were provided by collaborators in the United States, Italy and Spain. Where HLA class I and class II types were available, the types were taken from metadata supplied by the sample provider, not from assay-based typing. Sample metadata almost always included a de-identified subject ID, COVID-19 status, age in years and sex. The repertoires were made available in a free public database intended to serve as a resource for research on the immune response to SARS-CoV-2. The samples were drawn from the first 160 participants of the ongoing ImmuneRACE study and from 1,254 subjects provided by 6 global collaborators. Deeply sampled blood TCRbeta repertoires from subjects exposed to, actively infected with, or recovered from COVID-19 were included in the dataset. The prospective study material was composed of cDNA or gDNA derived from T cells, B-cell-depleted T cells, or PBMCs. What the work shows at the level of the full study, not this receptor alone: The amount of clinical and demographic metadata varied by source and participant and was provided uncurated.

Each collaborating institution followed its own protocols to collect whole blood in K2EDTA tubes. Collaborator samples were shipped for TCRbeta analysis as frozen whole blood, isolated PBMCs, or DNA extracted from either sample type. The CDR3 contains 11 residues, cysteine and phenylalanine counted. CDR3 DNA only is kept here, 33 bases in frame from base 1. From the germline V gene, CDR1 is MNHEY and CDR2 is SVGAGI. V is clipped by 11 bases and J by 2 bases, and the sequence between their germline boundaries is 7 bases long. TCRbeta CDR3 regions were amplified from genomic DNA using the immunoSEQ Assay, a bias-controlled multiplex PCR. The source study handled its data this way. The number of nucleated cells in each sample was estimated by amplification of reference gene primers within the assay. To quantify the absolute abundance of each unique TCRbeta CDR3 rearrangement, sequence reads were collapsed and filtered. For each sample, productive Simpson clonality was calculated as the square root of Simpson's diversity index across productive rearrangements. TCRdb took over this immuneACCESS table, retaining in-frame rearrangements with V and J assigned. Such tables are incomplete; in checked studies, under half of the missing clones stem from an unresolved V gene, and the remainder is unexplained. The V and J calls and clone size come from that table; D and trimming were worked out from the DNA. This sample comprises around 140,000 clones, approximately 84% of them detected only once. The top ten clonotypes cover over 1.1% of the sample.

This receptor chain uses TRBV6-5 and TRBJ1-5, with the D segment identity uncertain. Sequencing was performed on peripheral blood. The clonotype comes from a man in his sixties with acute or convalescent COVID-19. The DNA is TGTGCCCCCTGTGGCAATCAGCCCCAGCATTTT. Its protein product is CAPCGNQPQHF.